This T cell receptor (beta chain) originates from a study of T cell responses to AZD1222 COVID-19 vaccine. Germline V gene data show CDR1 as MDHEN and CDR2 as SYDVKM. Trimming left V 3 bases short and J 3 bases short, with 15 bases between. The CDR3 contains 15 residues. The assay was immunoSEQ multiplex PCR, and TCRdb's table has in-frame clones only and misses some. The sample includes about 140,000 clones, about 91% of them seen just once. The chain links TRBV28 to TRBJ2-7, with D hard to call. The clonotype was recovered from an adult who received the AZD1222 COVID-19 vaccine. Sequencing used peripheral blood, obtained 28 days after the second AZD1222 dose. The CDR3 DNA follows: TGTGCCAGCAGTTTCTCCTCTCCCGGCAGCTACGAGCAGTACTTC. Translating it yields CASSFSSPGSYEQYF.